The entry below describes one T cell receptor beta chain. Unique molecular identifiers tagged the TCRbeta library. TCRdb recomputed calls from the PCR reads with MiXCR, one row per CDR3 protein. This table holds about 400,000 distinct CDR3 sequences, roughly 20% found once. The record originates from a study of T-cell reconstitution after alpha-beta-depleted transplantation in children. Sample: PBMCs from the stem cell graft donor, taken from the stem cell graft. The clonotype comes from a human donor who donated a stem cell graft to a child with acute myeloid leukemia.

CDR3 sequence: CATSRLTGYEQYF. CDR3 in DNA: TGTGCCACCAGCAGATTGACAGGGTACGAGCAGTACTTC. V gene TRBV15 combines with J gene TRBJ2-7; 7 nucleotides match TRBD1. The CDR3 is 13 amino acids. Germline CDR1 and CDR2: LNHNV and YYDKDF (reference sequence). The V gene end was trimmed by 2 bases and the J gene end by 4 bases; junction bases not matched to a gene: 2.